A selection of T cell receptor beta chains follows, all from one sample in a study of T cells in Graves' hyperthyroidism and ophthalmopathy. TCRdb called the multiplex PCR reads again in MiXCR, with one record for every CDR3 protein. The sample lists 220,000 or so distinct CDR3 sequences; 15% to 20% were seen once. The specimen sequenced was blood. Source of these receptors: a woman younger than 30 with Graves' ophthalmopathy. Each CDR3 is given with its conserved first and last residue. Fields, in order: clone size, D gene, J gene, CDR3 length, V gene, CDR3 DNA, CDR3 protein. D genes are given only for firm matches. Clone sizes are given selectively: once, few, many, or a class where the clone is expanded.

abundance: many
d_gene: -
j_gene: TRBJ1-2
len: 16
v_gene: TRBV28
CDR3nt: TGTGCCAGCAGTCCGATAGGGGGGGCCGTCAGCTATGGCTACACCTTC
CDR3aa: CASSPIGGAVSYGYTF

abundance: many
d_gene: -
j_gene: TRBJ1-2
len: 13
v_gene: TRBV7-9
CDR3nt: TGTGCCAGCAGCCGGGACCAGACGGGCGGCTACACCTTC
CDR3aa: CASSRDQTGGYTF

abundance: -
d_gene: TRBD2
j_gene: TRBJ2-7
len: 19
v_gene: TRBV29-1
CDR3nt: TGCAGCGTCTGTTTGATCGGGACTAGCGGGAGGGAGAGCTCCTACGAGCAGTACTTC
CDR3aa: CSVCLIGTSGRESSYEQYF

abundance: many
d_gene: -
j_gene: TRBJ1-2
len: 12
v_gene: TRBV12-3/TRBV12-4
CDR3nt: TGTGCCAGCAGTTTCCCAGGGAATGGCTACACCTTC
CDR3aa: CASSFPGNGYTF

abundance: few
d_gene: TRBD2
j_gene: TRBJ2-1
len: 13
v_gene: TRBV11-2
CDR3nt: TGTGCCAGCAGAGTGACTAGCGGGCATGAGCAGTTCTTC
CDR3aa: CASRVTSGHEQFF

abundance: many
d_gene: TRBD1
j_gene: TRBJ2-7
len: 15
v_gene: TRBV28
CDR3nt: TGTGCCAGCAGTGGTCCCGGGACAGGGCTGTACGAGCAGTACTTC
CDR3aa: CASSGPGTGLYEQYF

abundance: many
d_gene: -
j_gene: TRBJ2-5
len: 14
v_gene: TRBV10-1
CDR3nt: TGCGCCAGCAGTAACAGGGCAATACACGAGACCCAGTACTTC
CDR3aa: CASSNRAIHETQYF

abundance: many
d_gene: TRBD1
j_gene: TRBJ2-1
len: 15
v_gene: TRBV7-3
CDR3nt: TGTGCCAGCAGCTTGGGACTGACAGGGGGTAATGAGCAGTTCTTC
CDR3aa: CASSLGLTGGNEQFF

abundance: -
d_gene: -
j_gene: TRBJ2-1
len: 12
v_gene: TRBV11-2
CDR3nt: TGTGCCAGCAGCCCTGCAGTTTTTGGGCAGTTCTTC
CDR3aa: CASSPAVFGQFF

abundance: -
d_gene: TRBD2
j_gene: TRBJ2-1
len: 18
v_gene: TRBV12-3/TRBV12-4
CDR3nt: TGTGCCAGCAGTTTAGACGCGAGCGGGAGGGCCCTTGGCAATGAGCAGTTCTTC
CDR3aa: CASSLDASGRALGNEQFF

abundance: many
d_gene: TRBD1
j_gene: TRBJ1-5
len: 14
v_gene: TRBV11-2
CDR3nt: TGTGCCAGCAGCTTAGCAGGGGGCAGTCAGCCCCAGCATTTT
CDR3aa: CASSLAGGSQPQHF

abundance: -
d_gene: TRBD2
j_gene: TRBJ2-2
len: 19
v_gene: TRBV15
CDR3nt: TGTGCCACCAGCAGAGGCGGTCTAGCGGGAGTTAAGGGCACCGGGGAGCTGTTTTTT
CDR3aa: CATSRGGLAGVKGTGELFF

abundance: many
d_gene: -
j_gene: TRBJ2-3
len: 13
v_gene: TRBV6-5
CDR3nt: TGTGCCAGCAGTTACCTTACCACAGATACGCAGTATTTT
CDR3aa: CASSYLTTDTQYF

abundance: -
d_gene: TRBD1
j_gene: TRBJ1-1
len: 15
v_gene: TRBV7-8
CDR3nt: TGTGCCAGCAGCCCACGGACAGGAAAGAACACTGAAGCTTTCTTT
CDR3aa: CASSPRTGKNTEAFF

abundance: many
d_gene: -
j_gene: TRBJ2-7
len: 12
v_gene: TRBV29-1
CDR3nt: TGCAGCGTCCTAGACAGCTCCTACGAGCAGTACTTC
CDR3aa: CSVLDSSYEQYF

abundance: many
d_gene: TRBD1
j_gene: TRBJ1-2
len: 17
v_gene: TRBV11-2
CDR3nt: TGTGCCAGCAGCTTAGTGGCATCTCCGACAGGGAAGCATGGCTACACCTTC
CDR3aa: CASSLVASPTGKHGYTF

abundance: many
d_gene: TRBD1
j_gene: TRBJ2-2
len: 13
v_gene: TRBV12-3/TRBV12-4
CDR3nt: TGTGCCAGCAGTCCAGGGGGTACCGGGGAGCTGTTTTTT
CDR3aa: CASSPGGTGELFF

abundance: many
d_gene: TRBD2
j_gene: TRBJ2-7
len: 16
v_gene: TRBV20-1
CDR3nt: TGCAGTGCTAGAGATCGCCTAGCGGGGATATACTACGAGCAGTACTTC
CDR3aa: CSARDRLAGIYYEQYF

abundance: many
d_gene: TRBD2
j_gene: TRBJ2-3
len: 16
v_gene: TRBV20-1
CDR3nt: TGCAGTGCTAGGAAGCCGAGCGGGAGGGGCACAGATACGCAGTATTTT
CDR3aa: CSARKPSGRGTDTQYF

abundance: many
d_gene: TRBD2
j_gene: TRBJ2-3
len: 16
v_gene: TRBV6-1
CDR3nt: TGTGCCAGCAGGCAGGTTAGCGGGAGTTACACAGATACGCAGTATTTT
CDR3aa: CASRQVSGSYTDTQYF

abundance: many
d_gene: -
j_gene: TRBJ2-7
len: 12
v_gene: TRBV20-1
CDR3nt: TGCAGTGCTAGAGATCTTCGGGGACGGCAGTACTTC
CDR3aa: CSARDLRGRQYF

abundance: many
d_gene: -
j_gene: TRBJ1-5
len: 13
v_gene: TRBV28
CDR3nt: TGTGCCAGCAGTTTCCAGGGGTATCAGCCCCAGCATTTT
CDR3aa: CASSFQGYQPQHF

abundance: many
d_gene: -
j_gene: TRBJ2-5
len: 15
v_gene: TRBV7-9
CDR3nt: TGTGCCAGCAGCTTAGATCGGGGTGTAAGGGAGACCCAGTACTTC
CDR3aa: CASSLDRGVRETQYF

abundance: -
d_gene: -
j_gene: TRBJ2-5
len: 16
v_gene: TRBV3-1
CDR3nt: TGTGCCAGCAGCCCTAACAGGGATCTATTTATGGAGACCCAGTACTTC
CDR3aa: CASSPNRDLFMETQYF

abundance: -
d_gene: -
j_gene: TRBJ2-5
len: 14
v_gene: TRBV19
CDR3nt: TGTGCCAGTAGTGTCAACAACTACCAAGAGACCCAGTACTTC
CDR3aa: CASSVNNYQETQYF

abundance: many
d_gene: -
j_gene: TRBJ1-2
len: 15
v_gene: TRBV5-5
CDR3nt: TGTGCCAGCAGCTTGCCGGGGGGGCGGTCCTATGGCTACACCTTC
CDR3aa: CASSLPGGRSYGYTF

abundance: -
d_gene: TRBD1
j_gene: TRBJ2-7
len: 13
v_gene: TRBV10-3
CDR3nt: TGTGCCATCACTGGACAGGTAGACTACGAGCAGTACTTC
CDR3aa: CAITGQVDYEQYF

abundance: many
d_gene: -
j_gene: TRBJ2-1
len: 16
v_gene: TRBV24-1
CDR3nt: TGTGCCACCAGTGATTCCGGACGGCCGGGGAACAATGAGCAGTTCTTC
CDR3aa: CATSDSGRPGNNEQFF

abundance: many
d_gene: TRBD1
j_gene: TRBJ1-2
len: 13
v_gene: TRBV20-1
CDR3nt: TGCAGTGCTATGACAGGGGTTGACTATGGCTACACCTTC
CDR3aa: CSAMTGVDYGYTF

abundance: many
d_gene: -
j_gene: TRBJ1-2
len: 15
v_gene: TRBV4-3
CDR3nt: TGCGCCAGCAGCCAAGATCAGTGGTCCAACTATGGCTACACCTTC
CDR3aa: CASSQDQWSNYGYTF

abundance: -
d_gene: -
j_gene: TRBJ1-3
len: 14
v_gene: TRBV14
CDR3nt: TGTGCCAGCAGTCGACAGATCTCTGGAAACACCATATATTTT
CDR3aa: CASSRQISGNTIYF

abundance: few
d_gene: -
j_gene: TRBJ2-2
len: 18
v_gene: TRBV7-3
CDR3nt: TGTGCCAGCAGCTTAGATCTCGTGGGTGCTCCGAACACCGGGGAGCTGTTTTTT
CDR3aa: CASSLDLVGAPNTGELFF

abundance: many
d_gene: TRBD1
j_gene: TRBJ2-7
len: 18
v_gene: TRBV14
CDR3nt: TGTGCCAGCAGCCAGCACCTGGACAGGGGTCTTACCTCCGGAGAGCAGTACTTC
CDR3aa: CASSQHLDRGLTSGEQYF

abundance: many
d_gene: TRBD1
j_gene: TRBJ1-1
len: 15
v_gene: TRBV7-9
CDR3nt: TGTGCCAGCACAGGTAACAGGGGCCTAAGCACTGAAGCTTTCTTT
CDR3aa: CASTGNRGLSTEAFF

abundance: many
d_gene: TRBD1
j_gene: TRBJ2-2
len: 15
v_gene: TRBV7-8
CDR3nt: TGTGCCAGCAGCTCCCGGGACAGCAACACCGGGGAGCTGTTTTTT
CDR3aa: CASSSRDSNTGELFF

abundance: many
d_gene: -
j_gene: TRBJ1-3
len: 16
v_gene: TRBV28
CDR3nt: TGTGCCAGCAGTTTGGCGGAGGGCTACTCTGGAAACACCATATATTTT
CDR3aa: CASSLAEGYSGNTIYF

abundance: many
d_gene: -
j_gene: TRBJ1-5
len: 13
v_gene: TRBV6-1
CDR3nt: TGTGCCAGCAACCGACAGGAAAGTCAGCCCCAGCATTTT
CDR3aa: CASNRQESQPQHF

abundance: many
d_gene: -
j_gene: TRBJ2-5
len: 11
v_gene: TRBV2
CDR3nt: TGTGCCAGTGCGAAGTGGGAGACCCAGTACTTC
CDR3aa: CASAKWETQYF

abundance: many
d_gene: TRBD1
j_gene: TRBJ2-2
len: 14
v_gene: TRBV27
CDR3nt: TGTGCCAGCAGTTTAGACAGGGGCACCGGGGAGCTGTTTTTT
CDR3aa: CASSLDRGTGELFF

abundance: many
d_gene: -
j_gene: TRBJ1-1
len: 13
v_gene: TRBV20-1
CDR3nt: TGCAGTGCTAGCTATAGGTTGCGGGCTGAAGCTTTCTTT
CDR3aa: CSASYRLRAEAFF

abundance: many
d_gene: TRBD1
j_gene: TRBJ1-6
len: 16
v_gene: TRBV4-1
CDR3nt: TGCGCCAGCAGCCCACCCCTCAGGGGGCACAATTCACCCCTCCACTTT
CDR3aa: CASSPPLRGHNSPLHF

abundance: many
d_gene: -
j_gene: TRBJ1-1
len: 15
v_gene: TRBV6-1
CDR3nt: TGTGCCAGCAGAGCAGACAGAGGGATATCGACTGAAGCTTTCTTT
CDR3aa: CASRADRGISTEAFF

abundance: many
d_gene: TRBD1
j_gene: TRBJ1-2
len: 15
v_gene: TRBV3-1
CDR3nt: TGTGCCAGCAGCCCCTACGGACAGGGCAACTATGGCTACACCTTC
CDR3aa: CASSPYGQGNYGYTF

abundance: many
d_gene: -
j_gene: TRBJ2-7
len: 12
v_gene: TRBV7-8
CDR3nt: TGTGCCAGCAGCTCCTACAGTTCCGAGCAGTACTTC
CDR3aa: CASSSYSSEQYF

abundance: many
d_gene: TRBD2
j_gene: TRBJ2-5
len: 17
v_gene: TRBV24-1
CDR3nt: TGTGCCACCAGTGCTATAGCGGGGGGAACTGGCCAAGAGACCCAGTACTTC
CDR3aa: CATSAIAGGTGQETQYF

abundance: many
d_gene: -
j_gene: TRBJ1-1
len: 15
v_gene: TRBV30
CDR3nt: TGTGCCTGGAGTTTTGTTGGCAGGGAGGCATCTAAAGCTTTCTTT
CDR3aa: CAWSFVGREASKAFF

abundance: many
d_gene: TRBD2
j_gene: TRBJ2-1
len: 17
v_gene: TRBV5-6
CDR3nt: TGTGCCAGCAGCCGGGACCGGGAGGCCGTCTTCTACAATGAGCAGTTCTTC
CDR3aa: CASSRDREAVFYNEQFF